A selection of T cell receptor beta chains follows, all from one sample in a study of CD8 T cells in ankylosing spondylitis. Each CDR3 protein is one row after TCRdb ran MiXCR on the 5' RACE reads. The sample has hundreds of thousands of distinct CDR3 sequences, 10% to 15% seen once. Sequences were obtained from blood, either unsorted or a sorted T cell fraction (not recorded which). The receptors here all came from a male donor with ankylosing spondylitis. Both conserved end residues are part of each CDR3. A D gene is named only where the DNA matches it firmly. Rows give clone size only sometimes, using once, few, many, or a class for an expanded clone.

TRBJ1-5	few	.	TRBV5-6	TGTGCCAGCAGCTTGTGGTTGGAGGCAAGCAATCAGCCCCAGCATTTT	CASSLWLEASNQPQHF
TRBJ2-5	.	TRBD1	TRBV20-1	TGCAGTGCTAGAGTCGGACAGGACCAAGAGACCCAGTACTTC	CSARVGQDQETQYF
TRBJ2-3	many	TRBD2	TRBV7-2	TGTGCCAGCAGATCCACTAGCGGGAGAGCAGATACGCAGTATTTT	CASRSTSGRADTQYF
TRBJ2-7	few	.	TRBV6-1	TGTGCCAGCAGTGAAGAGCACGGAGGTAGCTACGAGCAGTACTTC	CASSEEHGGSYEQYF
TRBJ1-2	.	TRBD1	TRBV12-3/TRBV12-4	TGTGCCAGCAGCACCAGGGGGAGCGATGGCTACACCTTC	CASSTRGSDGYTF
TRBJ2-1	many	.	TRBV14	TGTGCCAGCAGCCAAGACCCTACCCTCAATGAGCAGTTCTTC	CASSQDPTLNEQFF
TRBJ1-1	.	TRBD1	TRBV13	TGTGCCAGCAGCGAAACCGGACAGGGTTTGGACACTGAAGCTTTCTTT	CASSETGQGLDTEAFF
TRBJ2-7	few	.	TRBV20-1	TGCAGTGCCCCTCGTTCTAGGGGAACCGAGCAGTACTTC	CSAPRSRGTEQYF
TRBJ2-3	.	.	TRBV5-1	TGCGCCAGCAGAGCGGACTGGAGGCCGTACACAGATACGCAGTATTTT	CASRADWRPYTDTQYF
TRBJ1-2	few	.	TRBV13	TGTGCCAGCAGCTTAGCGATGTATGGCTACACCTTC	CASSLAMYGYTF
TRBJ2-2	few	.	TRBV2	TGTGCCAGCACCCGACTAGTCGGGGCCAACACCGGGGAGCTGTTTTTT	CASTRLVGANTGELFF
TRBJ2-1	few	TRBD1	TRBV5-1	TGCGCCAGCAGCTTGTACCCCAGCGGACAGGGATACAATGAGCAGTTCTTC	CASSLYPSGQGYNEQFF
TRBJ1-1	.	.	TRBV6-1	TGTGCCAGCAGTGTGAGTTGGACGGCTCCGGAAGCTTTCTTT	CASSVSWTAPEAFF
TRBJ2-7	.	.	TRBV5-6	TGTGCCAGCAGCTTGGTTGCAGGGTACGTCGAGCAGTACTTC	CASSLVAGYVEQYF
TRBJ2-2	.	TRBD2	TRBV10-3	TGTGCCATCAGTGTAGGGACTACGAACACCGGGGAGCTGTTTTTT	CAISVGTTNTGELFF
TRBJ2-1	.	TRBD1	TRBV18	TGTGCCAGCTCACCCGGGACAGGGACGAACAATGAGCAGTTCTTC	CASSPGTGTNNEQFF
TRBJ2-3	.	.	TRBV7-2	TGTGCCAGCAGCTTAATTGTGAGAACAGATACGCAGTATTTT	CASSLIVRTDTQYF
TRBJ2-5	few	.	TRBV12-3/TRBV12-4	TGTGCCAGCAGAAAGACAGGGGAGGGAGAGACCCAGTACTTC	CASRKTGEGETQYF
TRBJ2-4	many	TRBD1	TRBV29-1	TGCAGCGTTGAAGGTTTGGGACAGCAATTAGCCAAAAACATTCAGTACTTC	CSVEGLGQQLAKNIQYF
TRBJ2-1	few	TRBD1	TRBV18	TGTGCCAGCTCACAAGGACAGGGCTTATTCCATGAGCAGTTCTTC	CASSQGQGLFHEQFF
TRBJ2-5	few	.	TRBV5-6	TGTGCCAGCTCTTCGGACCCACAAGAGACCCAGTACTTC	CASSSDPQETQYF
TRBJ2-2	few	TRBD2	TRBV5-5	TGTGCCAGCACTCCTAGCGGGAGAGACACCGGGGAGCTGTTTTTT	CASTPSGRDTGELFF
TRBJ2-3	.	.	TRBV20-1	TGCAGTGAAAAGGAACGCACAGATACGCAGTATTTT	CSEKERTDTQYF
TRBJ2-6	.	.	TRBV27	TGTGCCAGCAGAGTTACAGGCGTGGGGGCCAACGTCCTGACTTTC	CASRVTGVGANVLTF
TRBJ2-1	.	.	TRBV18	TGTGCCAGCTCACCACTTCCCGACGCCTACAATGAGCAGTTCTTC	CASSPLPDAYNEQFF
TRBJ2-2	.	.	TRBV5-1	TGCGCCAGCAGCCCCCTGGAGGGAGAGAGGGAGCTGTTTTTT	CASSPLEGERELFF
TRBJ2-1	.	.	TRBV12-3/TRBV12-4	TGTGCCAGCAGCCCTGGAGGGAGACGGGCAGGGAGCCATGAGCAGTTCTTC	CASSPGGRRAGSHEQFF
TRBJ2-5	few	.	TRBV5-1	TGCGCCAGCAGTCCTTCAGGAGTTGAGACCCAGTACTTC	CASSPSGVETQYF
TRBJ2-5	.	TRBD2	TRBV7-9	TGTGCCAGCAGCTTCGGGGTAGCGGGGATCCAAGAGACCCAGTACTTC	CASSFGVAGIQETQYF
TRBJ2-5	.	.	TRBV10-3	TGTGCCATCAGAGGGACGGAGGGGGAGACCCAGTACTTC	CAIRGTEGETQYF
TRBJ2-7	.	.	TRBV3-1	TGTGCCAGCAGCGACGGGATCTACGAGCAGTACTTC	CASSDGIYEQYF
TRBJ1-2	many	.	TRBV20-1	TGCAGTGCTAGGGAGGAGTATGGCTACACCTTC	CSAREEYGYTF
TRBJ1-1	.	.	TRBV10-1	TGCGCCAGCAGTGAGGTGGTGGGGAACACTGAAGCTTTCTTT	CASSEVVGNTEAFF
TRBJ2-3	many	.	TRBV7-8	TGTGCCAGCAGCCCACGTGGGAGCACAGATACGCAGTATTTT	CASSPRGSTDTQYF
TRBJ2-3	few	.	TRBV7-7	TGTGCCAGCAGCTTAACCCTGAGCACAGATACGCAGTATTTT	CASSLTLSTDTQYF
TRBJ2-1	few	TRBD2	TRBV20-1	TGCAGTGCTTTGCGACTAGCGGGAGGGTCTAATGAGCAGTTCTTC	CSALRLAGGSNEQFF
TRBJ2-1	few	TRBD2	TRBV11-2	TGTGCCAGCAGCCCGAGACTGGGACTAGCGGGAGAGGCGATATACAATGAGCAGTTCTTC	CASSPRLGLAGEAIYNEQFF
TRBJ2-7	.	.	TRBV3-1	TGTGCCAGCAGCCCGACTACGAGCTCCTACGAGCAGTACTTC	CASSPTTSSYEQYF
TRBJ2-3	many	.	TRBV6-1	TGTGCCAGCAGTCGGGGCGGGAGCACAGATACGCAGTATTTT	CASSRGGSTDTQYF
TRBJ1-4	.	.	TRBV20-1	TGCAGTGCCCTCCGGGGGGCAGCAACTAATGAAAAACTGTTTTTT	CSALRGAATNEKLFF
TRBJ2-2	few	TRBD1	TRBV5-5	TGTGCCAGCAGCTGGGGGACAGGGTCCGGCGGGGAGCTGTTTTTT	CASSWGTGSGGELFF
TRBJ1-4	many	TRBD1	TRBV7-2	TGTGCCAGCAGCCGAGACAGGGCCAATGAAAAACTGTTTTTT	CASSRDRANEKLFF
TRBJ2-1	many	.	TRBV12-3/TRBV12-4	TGTGCCAGCAGTCCGCGAGGTAGCTCCTACAATGAGCAGTTCTTC	CASSPRGSSYNEQFF
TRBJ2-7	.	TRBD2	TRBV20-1	TGCAGTGCTGAAACCGGGACTAGCGGACCCTACGAGCAGTACTTC	CSAETGTSGPYEQYF
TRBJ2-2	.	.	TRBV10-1	TGCGCCAGCAGTGATCGGCGGGGCGGGGAGCTGTTTTTT	CASSDRRGGELFF
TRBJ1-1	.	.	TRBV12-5	TGTGCTAGTGGTTCCGACCTGCGGGGGACTGAAGCTTTCTTT	CASGSDLRGTEAFF
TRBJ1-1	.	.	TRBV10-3	TGTGCCATTGGGGTCGGGAACACTGAAGCTTTCTTT	CAIGVGNTEAFF
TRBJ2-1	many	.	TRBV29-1	TGCAGCGTTGAAGGCCTGCGTGGCGACAATGAGCAGTTCTTC	CSVEGLRGDNEQFF
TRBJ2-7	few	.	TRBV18	TGTGCCAGCTCTCCGGCCCTGGGAGACGAGCAGTACTTC	CASSPALGDEQYF
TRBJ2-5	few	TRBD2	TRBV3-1	TGTGCCAGCAGCCAAGATAACCTAGCGGGAGGGGGTGGGACCCAGTACTTC	CASSQDNLAGGGGTQYF
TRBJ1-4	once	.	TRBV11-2	TGTGCCAGCAGCTTTTTAACTAATGAAAAACTGTTTTTT	CASSFLTNEKLFF
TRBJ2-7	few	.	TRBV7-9	TGTGCCAGCAGCTTAGTCGAGGCAGGTTACGAGCAGTACTTC	CASSLVEAGYEQYF
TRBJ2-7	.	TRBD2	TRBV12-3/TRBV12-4	TGTGCCAGCAGTCCTCCTAGCGGGAGGTTATACGAGCAGTACTTC	CASSPPSGRLYEQYF